This record covers a single T cell receptor beta chain. Its antigen is currently unknown. Trimming removed 7 bases from V and 5 bases from J, with 14 bases in between. The CDR3 is 13 amino acids. Germline V gene sequence: CDR1 ENHRY, CDR2 SYGVKD. These data are taken from a study of beta chain features in type 1 diabetes. TCRB transcripts that were expressed got sequenced, as all of the isolated RNA had been reverse transcribed. Clones were sequenced by immunoSEQ multiplex PCR, and TCRdb holds only the in-frame ones, with some missing. The profile covers about 700,000 clones, with roughly an eighth appearing a single time and 0.02% to 0.025% taken by the ten largest. Findings and limits, study-wide: For cells with high TCR expression, cDNA sequencing could yield over-representation. In every one of the four CD4+ subsets, TCRB CDR3s were moderately but significantly shorter in Type 1 diabetes patients.

The rearrangement joins TRBV10-3 to TRBJ2-5, with D possibly being TRBD1 or TRBD2 (5 bases each). The clonotype comes from a man younger than 35 with type 1 diabetes. Sequences were obtained from naive CD4+ T cells from blood. The CDR3 bases are TGTGCCATCACCCGGGACCCAGGGGAGACCCAGTACTTC. Its translation is CAITRDPGETQYF.